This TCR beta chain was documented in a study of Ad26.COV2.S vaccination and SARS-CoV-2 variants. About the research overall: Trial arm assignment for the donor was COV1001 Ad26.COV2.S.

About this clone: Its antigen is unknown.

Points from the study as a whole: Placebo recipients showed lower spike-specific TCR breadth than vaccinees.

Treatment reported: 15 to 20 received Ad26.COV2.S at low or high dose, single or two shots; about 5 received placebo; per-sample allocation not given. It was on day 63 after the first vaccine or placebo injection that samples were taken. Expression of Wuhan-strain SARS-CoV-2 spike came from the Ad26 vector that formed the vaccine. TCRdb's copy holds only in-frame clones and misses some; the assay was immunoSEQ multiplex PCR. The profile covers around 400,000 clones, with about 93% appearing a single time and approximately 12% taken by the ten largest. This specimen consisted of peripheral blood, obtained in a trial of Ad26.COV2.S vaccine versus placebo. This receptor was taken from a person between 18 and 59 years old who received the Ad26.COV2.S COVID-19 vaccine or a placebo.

CDR3 nucleotide sequence: TGTGCCAGCAGTTTACCAGGGGCCATGAACACTGAAGCTTTCTTT. It encodes CASSLPGAMNTEAFF. V is TRBV28 and J is TRBJ1-1; D is perhaps TRBD1 (6 bases). CDR1 MDHEN and CDR2 SYDVKM come from the germline V gene. V was cut by 2 bases and J by 0 bases, with 10 bases left in between. This CDR3 has 15 residues.